These 9 T cell receptor beta chains originate from one sample sequenced in a study of blood T cell repertoires in COVID-19. TCRdb's table, derived via immunoSEQ multiplex PCR, lists solely in-frame clones and lacks some. The table records roughly 250,000 clones, 75% to 85% of them present only once. Sample: peripheral blood. All receptors come from a human donor in a cohort sampled during active COVID-19.

The chain employs TRBV7-2 and TRBJ2-3; maybe TRBD2 (6 bases). Germline loops: CDR1 SGHTA, CDR2 FQGNSA. Trimming took 1 base from V and 2 from J, leaving 22 bases between them. This CDR3 has 19 amino acids. Written as DNA, the CDR3 is TGTGCCAGCAGCTTAGACCCTAACCTTAGCGGACGGTACACAGATACGCAGTATTTT. Translating gives CASSLDPNLSGRYTDTQYF.

This sequence joins TRBV7-2 and TRBJ2-5, with a tentative D call TRBD2 (5 bases). This CDR3 has 14 residues. Trimming shortened V by 1 base and J by 1 base, and 7 bases separated the two germline ends. Germline loops: CDR1 SGHTA, CDR2 FQGNSA. CDR3 loop: CASSLGRPQETQYF. In DNA, the CDR3 is TGTGCCAGCAGCTTAGGGAGGCCCCAAGAGACCCAGTACTTC. The whole variable domain, filled in from reference TRBV7-2 and TRBJ2-5, reads GAGVSQSPSNKVTEKGKDVELRCDPISGHTALYWYRQSLGQGLEFLIYFQGNSAPDKSGLPSDRFSAERTGGSVSTLTIQRTQQEDSAVYLCASSLGRPQETQYFGPGTRLLVL.

The chain combines TRBV24-1 with TRBJ1-2; D unresolved. The germline V and J ends were trimmed by 5 bases and 4 bases, with 7 bases remaining between them. This CDR3 is built from 12 residues. Germline values: CDR1 KGHDR, CDR2 SFDVKD. CDR3 bases: TGTGCCACCAGTGTTGGGAGCTATGGCTACACCTTC. Translating it yields CATSVGSYGYTF.

This clone has more than one count but fewer than ten. The genes are TRBV6-5 and TRBJ2-7; tentatively, D is TRBD2 (5 bases). The germline V gene encodes CDR1 MNHEY and CDR2 SVGAGI. The V end was cut by 0 bases, the J end by 2 bases, with 11 bases between. The CDR3 extends over 15 amino acids. The CDR3 sequence: CASSYSGLETYEQYF. CDR3 coding DNA: TGTGCCAGCAGTTACTCTGGACTGGAAACCTACGAGCAGTACTTC.

V gene TRBV12-3 or TRBV12-4 combines with J gene TRBJ2-7; a possible D gene is TRBD2 (6 bases). This CDR3 has 13 amino acids. V was shortened by 5 bases and J by 3 bases, with 11 bases between the two germline ends. In nucleotides, the CDR3 is TGTGCCAGCAGTCCGCACGGGAGCTACGAGCAGTACTTC. This translates into CASSPHGSYEQYF.

The chain links TRBV19 to TRBJ1-2; 7 bases fit TRBD1. Germline V gene lookup returns CDR1 LNHDA and CDR2 SQIVND (reference sequence). This CDR3 is 15 amino acids long. Germline trimming cut 7 bases from V and 3 bases from J; bases unmatched to any gene: 11. Here the CDR3 reads CASKAYDRADYGYTF. The CDR3 DNA reads TGTGCCAGTAAAGCGTATGACAGGGCGGACTATGGCTACACCTTC.

The chain recombines TRBV28 with TRBJ2-7; no definite D call. CDR1 MDHEN and CDR2 SYDVKM come from the germline V gene. The length of the CDR3 is 14 residues. The V end lost 2 bases, the J end lost 0 bases, and 8 bases lay between the germline ends. CDR3 DNA sequence: TGTGCCAGCAGTTTAACCTGGAGCTCCTACGAGCAGTACTTC. Protein product: CASSLTWSSYEQYF.

The chain links TRBV30 to TRBJ1-3; D is possibly TRBD1 (6 bases). Germline V gene sequence: CDR1 GTSNPN, CDR2 SVGIG (reference sequence). The ends were cut back, 3 bases at V and 0 bases at J, with 12 bases in the middle. This CDR3 comprises 15 residues. CDR3 protein: CAWSRDNGSGNTIYF. CDR3 nucleotides: TGTGCCTGGAGCCGGGACAACGGCTCTGGAAACACCATATATTTT.

The chain joins TRBV11-3 to TRBJ2-2; 9 bases match TRBD1. V was clipped by 5 bases and J by 7 bases; unmatched bases: 8. CDR3 length equals 15 residues. The germline V gene encodes CDR1 SGHNT and CDR2 YENEEA. The CDR3 DNA reads TGTGCCAGCAGCCTGACAGGGGGTTACAGCGGGGAGCTGTTTTTT. This encodes CASSLTGGYSGELFF.